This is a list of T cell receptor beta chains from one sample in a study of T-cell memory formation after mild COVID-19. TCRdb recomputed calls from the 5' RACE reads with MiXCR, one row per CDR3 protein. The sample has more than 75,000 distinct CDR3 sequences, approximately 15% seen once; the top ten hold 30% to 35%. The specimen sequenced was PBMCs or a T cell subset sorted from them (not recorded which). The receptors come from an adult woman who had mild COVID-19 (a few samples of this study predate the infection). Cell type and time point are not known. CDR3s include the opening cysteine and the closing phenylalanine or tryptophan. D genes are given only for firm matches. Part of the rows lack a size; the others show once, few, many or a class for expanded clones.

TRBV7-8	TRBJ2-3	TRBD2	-	TGTGCCAGCAGCCAGACTAGCGGGAAGTTAGATACGCAGTATTTT	CASSQTSGKLDTQYF
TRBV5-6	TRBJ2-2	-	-	TGTGCCAGCAGCTACTGGCCGAACTCGAACACCGGGGAGCTGTTTTTT	CASSYWPNSNTGELFF
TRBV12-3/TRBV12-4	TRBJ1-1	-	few	TGTGCCAGCAGTCCGGGGGGGGACACTGAAGCTTTCTTT	CASSPGGDTEAFF
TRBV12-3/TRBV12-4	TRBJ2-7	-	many	TGTGCCAGCAAACTAGGGGGCTCCTACGAGCAGTACTTC	CASKLGGSYEQYF
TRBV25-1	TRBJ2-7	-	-	TGTGCCAGCAGTGAATTTGATGGGGGAAGGGAGCAGTACTTC	CASSEFDGGREQYF
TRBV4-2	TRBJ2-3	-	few	TGTGCCAGCAGCCACGGCAGGGGGGAGGGGCCAGATACGCAGTATTTT	CASSHGRGEGPDTQYF
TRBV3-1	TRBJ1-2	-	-	TGTGCCAGCAGCCGACCGGGCACTAACTATGGCTACACCTTC	CASSRPGTNYGYTF
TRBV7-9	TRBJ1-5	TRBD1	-	TGTGCCAGCAGCACTTCGGGGGACAGAGGTCAGCCCCAGCATTTT	CASSTSGDRGQPQHF
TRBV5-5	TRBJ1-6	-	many	TGTGCCAGCAGCCTAGGAAGGGGCAATAATTCACCCCTCCACTTT	CASSLGRGNNSPLHF
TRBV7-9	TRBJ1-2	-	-	TGTGCCAGCAGCTTAAGTCAGGAGGATGGCTACACCTTC	CASSLSQEDGYTF
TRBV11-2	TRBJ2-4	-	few	TGTGCCAGCACCCCTTGGGGAGAATTAGCCAAAAACATTCAGTACTTC	CASTPWGELAKNIQYF
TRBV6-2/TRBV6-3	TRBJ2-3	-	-	TGTGCCAGCAGGCAAAGTGGATCGCGCGTCGATACGCAGTATTTT	CASRQSGSRVDTQYF
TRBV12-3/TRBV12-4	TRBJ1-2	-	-	TGTGCCAGCAGTCCGGCTTCCGGGCCCCGAGGGGGCTACACCTTC	CASSPASGPRGGYTF
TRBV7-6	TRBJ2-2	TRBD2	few	TGTGCCAGCAGCCCTAGCGCGGGACTAGCGGGATTATCGGGCACCGGGGAGCTGTTTTTT	CASSPSAGLAGLSGTGELFF
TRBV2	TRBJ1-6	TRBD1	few	TGTGCCAGCAGTGAAGCGGGACAGGGATATTTACCCCTCCACTTT	CASSEAGQGYLPLHF
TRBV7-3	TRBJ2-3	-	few	TGTGCCAGCAGCTTGGGTCTGAGCACAGATACGCAGTATTTT	CASSLGLSTDTQYF
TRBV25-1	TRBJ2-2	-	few	TGTGCCAGCAGTGATCAGCTAGGTCCCACCGGGGAGCTGTTTTTT	CASSDQLGPTGELFF
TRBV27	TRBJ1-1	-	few	TGTGCCAGCAGTTTGACCCTGGGGGTAGAAGCTTTCTTT	CASSLTLGVEAFF
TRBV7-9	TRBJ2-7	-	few	TGTGCCAGCAGCTTAGTTCCCCCACAGGGAGTGCAGTACTTC	CASSLVPPQGVQYF
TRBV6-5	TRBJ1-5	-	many	TGTGCCAGCAGCCACCGGGGGCGGAATCAGCCCCAGCATTTT	CASSHRGRNQPQHF
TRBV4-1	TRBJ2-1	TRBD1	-	TGCGCCAGCAGCCAAGCTACAGGGGACCTCTACAATGAGCAGTTCTTC	CASSQATGDLYNEQFF
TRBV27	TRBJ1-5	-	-	TGTGCCAGCAGTTACACCGGTGGTGGTCAGCCCCAGCATTTT	CASSYTGGGQPQHF
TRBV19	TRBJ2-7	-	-	TGTGCCAGTAATTTGGGGCCCGATAGGGGCGAGCAGTACTTC	CASNLGPDRGEQYF
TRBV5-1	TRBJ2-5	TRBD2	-	TGCGCCAGCAGCCTTGGACTAGCGGAGTACCAAGAGACCCAGTACTTC	CASSLGLAEYQETQYF
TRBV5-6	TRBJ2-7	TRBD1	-	TGTGCCAGCAGCTTTGGGACCGGGACAGGGGCCTACGAGCAGTACTTC	CASSFGTGTGAYEQYF
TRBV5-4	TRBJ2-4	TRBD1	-	TGTGCCAGCAGCCCGGGGACAGGCGGAATAGGGGACATTCAGTACTTC	CASSPGTGGIGDIQYF
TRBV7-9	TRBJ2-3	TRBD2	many	TGTGCCAGCAGCTTAGCGTTTGGGACTAGCGGGGATACGCAGTATTTT	CASSLAFGTSGDTQYF
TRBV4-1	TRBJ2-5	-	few	TGCGCCAGCAGCCAAGAAATAGAGGGGGGGGGCTACGGCCTTAGTAGGGAGACCCAGTACTTC	CASSQEIEGGGYGLSRETQYF
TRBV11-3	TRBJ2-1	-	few	TGTGCCAGCAGCCCCCGGGAATCGTTCGGGACCTCCTCCTACAATGAGCAGTTCTTC	CASSPRESFGTSSYNEQFF
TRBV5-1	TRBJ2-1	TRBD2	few	TGCGCCAGCAGCTTGGTTGCGGGGGGCAATGAGCAGTTCTTC	CASSLVAGGNEQFF
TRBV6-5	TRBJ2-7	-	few	TGTGCCAGCAGTTACTCCAGGACCCTAACCTACGAGCAGTACTTC	CASSYSRTLTYEQYF
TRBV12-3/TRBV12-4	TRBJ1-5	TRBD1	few	TGTGCCAGCAGAGGGGGCAGCGCTGTGGGTCAGCCCCAGCATTTT	CASRGGSAVGQPQHF
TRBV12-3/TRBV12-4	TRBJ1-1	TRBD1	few	TGTGCCAGCAGTACCGGGACAGGGGGCGACGGAGCTTTCTTT	CASSTGTGGDGAFF
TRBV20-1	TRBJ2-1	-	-	TGCAGTGCTAGAGCGCAGGGATACAATGAGCAGTTCTTC	CSARAQGYNEQFF
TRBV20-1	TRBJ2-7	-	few	TGCAGTGCCACCCGGGGCTACGAGCAGTACTTC	CSATRGYEQYF
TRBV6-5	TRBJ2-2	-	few	TGTGCCAGCAGTTACCGGTACACCGGGGAGCTGTTTTTT	CASSYRYTGELFF
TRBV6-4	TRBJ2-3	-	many	TGTGCCAGCAGTGACGGGCAGGACACAGATACGCAGTATTTT	CASSDGQDTDTQYF
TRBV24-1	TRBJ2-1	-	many	TGTGCCACCAGTGACCGACTTGGATCGGAGTTCTTC	CATSDRLGSEFF
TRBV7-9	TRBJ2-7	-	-	TGTGCCAGCGCCAGGGGGGGGGTCTACGAGCAGTACTTC	CASARGGVYEQYF
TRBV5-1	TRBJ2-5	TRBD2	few	TGCGCCAGCAGCTTGGGGCTAGCGGGAATGCGAGAGACCCAGTACTTC	CASSLGLAGMRETQYF